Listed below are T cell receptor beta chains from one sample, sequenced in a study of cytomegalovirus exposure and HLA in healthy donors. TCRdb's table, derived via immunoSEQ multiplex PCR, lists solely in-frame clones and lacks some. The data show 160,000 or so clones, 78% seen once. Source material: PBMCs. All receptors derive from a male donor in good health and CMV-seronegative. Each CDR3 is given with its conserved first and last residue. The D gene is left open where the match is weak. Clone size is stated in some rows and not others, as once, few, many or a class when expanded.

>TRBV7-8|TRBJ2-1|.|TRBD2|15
TGTGCCAGCAGCTTAGTTGGGACTATTAACAATGAGCAGTTCTTC
CASSLVGTINNEQFF
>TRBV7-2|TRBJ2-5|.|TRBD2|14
TGTGCCAGCAGCTCGGGACTAGCGAGGGAGACCCAGTACTTC
CASSSGLARETQYF
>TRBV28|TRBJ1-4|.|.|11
TGTGCCAGCAGTTCTTATGAAAAACTGTTTTTT
CASSSYEKLFF
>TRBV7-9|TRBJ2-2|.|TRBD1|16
TGTGCCAGCAGACTCGGACAGGGGGCTTACACCGGGGAGCTGTTTTTT
CASRLGQGAYTGELFF
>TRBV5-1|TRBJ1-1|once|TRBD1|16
TGCGCCAGCAGCAAGGGACAGGGGGTAGTGAACACTGAAGCTTTCTTT
CASSKGQGVVNTEAFF
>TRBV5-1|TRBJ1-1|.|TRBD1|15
TGCGCCAGCAGCTTGGGCGACAGGGCTGACACTGAAGCTTTCTTT
CASSLGDRADTEAFF
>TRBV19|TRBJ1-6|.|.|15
TGTGCCAGTAGTACCACAGGGCTGAATAATTCACCCCTCCACTTT
CASSTTGLNNSPLHF
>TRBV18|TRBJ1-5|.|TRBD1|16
TGTGCCAGCTCACCCCGGGACAGGGGAGGGAATCAGCCCCAGCATTTT
CASSPRDRGGNQPQHF
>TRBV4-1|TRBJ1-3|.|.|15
TGCGCCAGCAGCCAAGACGGGCAGGGGAGAGGCACCATATATTTT
CASSQDGQGRGTIYF
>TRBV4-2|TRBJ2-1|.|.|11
TGTGCCAGCAGCCTTTATCATGAGCAGTTCTTC
CASSLYHEQFF
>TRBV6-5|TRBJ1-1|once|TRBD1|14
TGTGCCAGCAGCTATGGACAGGGAACAACTGAAGCTTTCTTT
CASSYGQGTTEAFF
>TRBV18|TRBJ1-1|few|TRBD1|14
TGTGCCAGCTCACCAGGGACAGCAAACACTGAAGCTTTCTTT
CASSPGTANTEAFF
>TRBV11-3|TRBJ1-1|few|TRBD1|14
TGTGCCAGCAGCTCTGGGACAGGGAACACTGAAGCTTTCTTT
CASSSGTGNTEAFF
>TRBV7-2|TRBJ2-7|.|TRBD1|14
TGTGCCAGCAGCGGACAGGCGACCTCCTACGAGCAGTACTTC
CASSGQATSYEQYF
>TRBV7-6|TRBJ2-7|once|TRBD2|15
TGTGCCAGCAGCCAACAAGCGGGAGAACGCTACGAGCAGTACTTC
CASSQQAGERYEQYF
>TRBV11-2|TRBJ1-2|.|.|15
TGTGCCAGCAGCCTCTCACTTGACAGCAACTATGGCTACACCTTC
CASSLSLDSNYGYTF
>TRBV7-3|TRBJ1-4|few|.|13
TGTGCCAGCAGCTTAGGCCCGGGAGAAAAACTGTTTTTT
CASSLGPGEKLFF
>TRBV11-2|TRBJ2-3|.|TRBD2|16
TGTGCCAGCAGCTTAGGGACAAACCGGGGGGCAGATACGCAGTATTTT
CASSLGTNRGADTQYF
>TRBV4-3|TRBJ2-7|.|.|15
TGCGCCAGCAGCCAAGATCTAGGGGATGGTGGCGAGCAGTACTTC
CASSQDLGDGGEQYF
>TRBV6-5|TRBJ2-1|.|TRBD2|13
TGTGCCAGCTCCCAGCGGGAGTTCAATGAGCAGTTCTTC
CASSQREFNEQFF
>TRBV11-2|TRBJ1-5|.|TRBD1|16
TGTGCCAGCAGCTTAGATCTTAACAGGGGGAATCAGCCCCAGCATTTT
CASSLDLNRGNQPQHF
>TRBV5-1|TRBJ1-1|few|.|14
TGCGCCAGCAGCATAAATACAGGTAACACTGAAGCTTTCTTT
CASSINTGNTEAFF
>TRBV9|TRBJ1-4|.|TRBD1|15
TGTGCCAGCAGCGTATCCGGGACAGATAATGAAAAACTGTTTTTT
CASSVSGTDNEKLFF
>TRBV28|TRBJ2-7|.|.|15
TGTGCCAGCAGTCTACCTCTAGCGTCAGCCTACGAGCAGTACTTC
CASSLPLASAYEQYF
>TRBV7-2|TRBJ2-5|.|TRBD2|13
TGTGCCAGCAGGGGACTAGCAGGCGAGACCCAGTACTTC
CASRGLAGETQYF
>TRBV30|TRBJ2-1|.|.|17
TGTGCCTGGAGTGTATCTGCACGTCCGGTCGTTTACAATGAGCAGTTCTTC
CAWSVSARPVVYNEQFF
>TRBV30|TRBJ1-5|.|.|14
TGTGCCTGGAACAGAGAGGGTTGGGATCAGCCCCAGCATTTT
CAWNREGWDQPQHF
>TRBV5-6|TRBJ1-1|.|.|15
TGTGCCAGCAGCTTGATCGGGGAGGTTGGCACTGAAGCTTTCTTT
CASSLIGEVGTEAFF
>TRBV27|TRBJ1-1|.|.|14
TGTGCCAGCAGTCCCCCGGGAGGTGACACTGAAGCTTTCTTT
CASSPPGGDTEAFF
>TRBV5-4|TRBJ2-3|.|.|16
TGTGCCAGCAGCTCGAAGAAGGGGGGGCCGGGAGATACGCAGTATTTT
CASSSKKGGPGDTQYF
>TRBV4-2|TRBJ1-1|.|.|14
TGTGCCAGCAGCCCGGCAGGGGAGAACACTGAAGCTTTCTTT
CASSPAGENTEAFF